Below, one T cell receptor beta chain is given with its context. The antigen it binds to is not known. No base-level quality is on record; no much larger clone is a single base apart. Trimming costs V 0 bases and J 1 base, and their ends lie 4 bases apart. The germline V gene (reference sequence) gives CDR1 as SGHNT and CDR2 as YYREEE. The cysteine opens and the phenylalanine closes a CDR3 of 13 amino acids. The entry retains the CDR3 DNA only, 39 bases that are in frame from base 1. These data come from a study of cytomegalovirus exposure and HLA in healthy donors (TCRdb year 2017). In terms of the full investigation: In an earlier analysis of roughly 500 of the donors, around 300 Gb of sequence data and 90 million to 130 million unique TCR beta sequences from 150 million to 200 million T cells were reported. Donor age, sex, ethnicity and CMV serostatus were collected together with the repertoire data. A later analysis re-analyzed previously published TCR beta repertoires from 666 donors and added high-resolution HLA genotyping to study TCR occurrence patterns. Roughly 290 gigabases of sequencing data and around 80 million unique TCR sequences made up an early release that covered over 550 HLA-typed donors. Genome-wide SNP genotypes for about 55% of the 666 donors were used in a later genetic analysis, which treated that subset as a discovery cohort. On average, over 200,000 unique TCR beta nucleotide sequences were sequenced per donor among fewer than 500 genotyped donors of the cohort, with roughly 18% of those sequences being non-productive. Of the 300 to 500 genotyped donors, approximately 81% were placed in the genetic ancestry cluster associated with self-reported Caucasian donors. Typing coverage differed by locus: A, B, C, DRB1 and DQB1 were typed in about 629-640 donors, DQA1 in around 500, DPA1 in some 600, and DPB1 in approximately 450. The later analysis used no new phenotypic data to find candidate immune exposures, relying instead on TCR beta sequences and their occurrence across donors. About five DR-DQ haplotypes were treated as single units for association and clustering because of strong linkage in the cohort. A separate validation cohort of 100 to 150 different subjects was used in addition to the roughly 720-subject first cohort. The study profiled the T cell repertoires of more than 500 subjects by immunosequencing and related them to cytomegalovirus serostatus. Class I and class II HLA loci were covered by the typing at four-digit resolution. The study was designed to test whether signatures of past pathogen exposure could be identified by cataloging public T cell receptors. To predict cytomegalovirus infection status, the study combined high-throughput TCR immunosequencing, statistical association of individual TCRs with disease status, and machine learning. An earlier analysis of 587 of the donors used high-throughput TCR beta sequencing to judge whether each TCR beta V gene segment behaved as functional or pseudogenic. Every discovery cohort repertoire had been produced on one sequencing platform. Overall study results and their limits: In a later genetic analysis, a missense DCLRE1C variant was associated with V-gene and J-gene trimming of TCR beta chains, and the association was replicated in an independent cohort. The authors suggested that the approach could potentially be generalized to other disease states and immunological phenotypes. Immune exposure information for the cohort was limited to CMV serostatus. Because HLA typing was missing for some donors at each locus, association tests included only the typed subset. Most TCR sequences were observed very rarely across donors, whereas some public TCRs were present in many individuals. A group of highly shared sequence variants was considered likely to be a technical artifact of the sequencing pipeline. In vitro tests confirmed that a few of the cytomegalovirus-associated TCR beta chains recognize cytomegalovirus antigens. A later analysis found that TCR association rates varied across HLA loci, with DRB1 alleles showing the most associated TCRs and HLA-C alleles the fewest. In a later analysis, HLA-associated TCR beta chains were found to be more clonally expanded and to have lower generation probabilities than equally common non-associated chains. A further reported finding was that TCR beta sequences accurately predicted the HLA-A and HLA-B alleles for most subjects in the first cohort. In an earlier analysis of around 600 of the donors, most TCR beta V segments appeared in productive rearrangements about 90% or about 30% of the time, broadly matching IMGT annotations. Sequencing depth was assumed to be roughly uniform across donors in the presence/absence analyses, though that assumption may not hold. Linkage disequilibrium might explain the correlated functional status among segregating V segments, but an unknown experimental factor could not be excluded. A later analysis associated about 18,000 TCR beta sequences with specific HLA alleles at a false discovery rate of 0.05. Strong co-occurrence of HLA alleles, especially DR and DQ, made assigning TCR associations to individual alleles difficult. According to a later genetic analysis, donors in an Asian-associated ancestry cluster had fewer N-insertions in productive TCRs than the approximately 700-donor mean. According to a later analysis, parvovirus B19, influenza, CMV and Epstein-Barr virus appeared linked to several top co-occurrence clusters. The earlier analysis of 450 to 700 of the donors excluded roughly 17 rarely observed V segments, including chromosome 9 orphons, because counts were too low. A total of 150 or so TCR beta chains were listed by the study as associated with cytomegalovirus. Only TCR beta chains were sequenced in this cohort, and the absence of alpha or paired-chain data limited detectable features. Cytomegalovirus status was reported to be diagnosed by the classifier with high specificity and sensitivity in both the original and validation cohorts. Because the 87-base-pair reads could not distinguish some IMGT-functional V segments, including TRBV6-2 and TRBV6-3, those segments were excluded. According to a later analysis, most CMV-associated TCR beta chains appeared to be HLA-restricted, and the HLA associations seemed to be driven largely by CMV exposure.

The cohort was made up of about 670 healthy bone marrow donors. Cohort members were all nominally healthy when sampled, although unrecorded immune exposures were likely present. The donor tested CMV seropositive and was one of the 289 seropositive cohort members. Each donor provided a peripheral blood sample, and peripheral blood mononuclear cells were used for TCR beta sequencing. The Qiagen DNeasy Blood Extraction Kit was used to extract genomic DNA from the blood cell samples. The library was built by means of the immunoSEQ multiplex PCR assay. A mixture of 60 forward primers for TCR Vbeta segments and 13 reverse primers for TCR Jbeta segments was used in the multiplex PCR. The CDR3 region of rearranged TCR beta genes was amplified from genomic DNA with a multiplex PCR assay. On the Illumina HiSeq System, the amplified TCR beta libraries were sequenced as 87-base-pair reads. The authors' analysis ran thus. Across the 600 to 700 repertoires, a later analysis counted roughly 77 million unique TCR beta chains, around 10 million of which were shared by at least two donors. A nearest-neighbor algorithm error-corrected the raw reads and collapsed the reads into unique sequences, merging closely related sequences to remove PCR and sequencing errors. Alignment of CDR3 sequences to IMGT reference sequences was used to assign V, D and J gene segments. For a sequence to be retained, a match of at least six nucleotides was required to both a V gene segment and a J gene segment. Rearrangements were classified as productive when the CDR3 lacked stop codons and remained in frame with V and J, and all other rearrangements were classified as non-productive. CDR3 was defined by IMGT convention, running from the second conserved V-encoded cysteine to the conserved J-encoded phenylalanine. Sequences without an unambiguous match to a single V gene segment were excluded from the earlier analysis of 587 of the donors. An earlier analysis of some 610 of the donors called V segments functional above 56.7% productive rearrangements and segregating when the between-donor standard deviation exceeded 5%. To diagnose cytomegalovirus status from the catalog of TCR beta chain sequences, a statistical classification framework was built. V and J gene assignment, in a later analysis, came from comparing TCR nucleotide sequences with IMGT/GENE-DB human TR gene sequences. Using the TCRdist pipeline, a later analysis assigned CDR3 sequences along with most-parsimonious VDJ recombination scenarios. In a later analysis, each TCR beta chain was defined by its CDR3 amino acid sequence together with its V-gene family, and reads without a unique V-gene family were excluded. A later analysis removed 592 highly shared, low-generation-probability nucleotide sequences to deal with suspected cross-contamination and a sequencing artifact. In a later analysis, a clonal expansion index was calculated for each public chain from normalized within-repertoire ranks of inferred template counts. Generation probabilities in a later analysis came from a VDJ recombination model fitted to out-of-frame rearrangements, and those results were checked against IGoR. In a later analysis, TCR-TCR, TCR-HLA and TCR-CMV co-occurrence was scored with hypergeometric tests, and a repertoire-size bias correction was applied to TCR pairs. A later analysis estimated false discovery rates by permuting HLA or CMV assignments 20 times. In a later analysis, co-occurring TCRs were grouped with DBSCAN, and TCRdist sequence similarity was added when clustering was performed within HLA-allele-positive subsets. For co-occurrence clustering, repertoires with fewer than 30,000 or more than 120,000 public chains were excluded, along with roughly 5 repertoires with anomalous nucleotide sharing. This immuneACCESS table, as held by TCRdb, lists in-frame sequences with V and J called but not all clones. Of the missing ones, under half trace to an unresolved V gene in checked studies; the others have no known cause. V, J and clone size are those of that table, while D and trimming were read from the DNA. A total of under 100,000 clones appear in this sample, 60% to 80% of them only once. The ten top clones hold around 16% of the sample.

This TCR derives from a woman aged 50 to 60 in good health and CMV-seropositive. Sequenced: PBMCs. Recombination connected TRBV5-4 to TRBJ2-5, with the D gene not clear enough to name. The nucleotide sequence reads TGTGCCAGCAGCTTGGTCAGCCAAGAGACCCAGTACTTC. It codes for CASSLVSQETQYF.